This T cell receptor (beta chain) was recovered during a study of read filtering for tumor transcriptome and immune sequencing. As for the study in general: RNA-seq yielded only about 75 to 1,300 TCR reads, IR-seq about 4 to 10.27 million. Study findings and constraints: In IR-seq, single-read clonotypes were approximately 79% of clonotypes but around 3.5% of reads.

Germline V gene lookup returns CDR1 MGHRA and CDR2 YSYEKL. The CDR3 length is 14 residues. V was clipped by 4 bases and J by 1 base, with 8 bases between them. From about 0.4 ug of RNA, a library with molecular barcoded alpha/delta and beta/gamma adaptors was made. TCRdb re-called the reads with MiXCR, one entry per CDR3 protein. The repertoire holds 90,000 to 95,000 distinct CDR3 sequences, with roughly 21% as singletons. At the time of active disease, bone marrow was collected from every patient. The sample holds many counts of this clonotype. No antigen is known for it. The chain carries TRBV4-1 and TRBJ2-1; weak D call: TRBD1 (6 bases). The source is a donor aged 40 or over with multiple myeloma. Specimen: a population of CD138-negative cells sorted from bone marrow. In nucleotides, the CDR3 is TGCGCCAGCAGCCCTGGACAGTCCTACAATGAGCAGTTCTTC. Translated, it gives CASSPGQSYNEQFF.